This T cell receptor (beta chain) derives from a study of CD8 T cells in Susac syndrome. RNA was extracted with the RNeasy kit, and a quantity of roughly 0.45 to 1 ug was reverse transcribed using random hexamers. The immunoSEQ assay covered 54 Vbeta and 13 Jbeta segments for CDR3. In TCRdb, the immunoSEQ multiplex PCR reads were re-called with MiXCR into one record per CDR3 protein. The sample holds some 140,000 distinct CDR3 sequences, roughly 80% seen once. V was clipped by 4 bases and J by 6 bases, with 13 bases between them. The germline V gene has CDR1 LGHDT and CDR2 YNNKEL (reference sequence). CDR3 size: 14 residues.

The TCR was taken from a human donor with multiple sclerosis. V and J are TRBV3-1 and TRBJ1-5; a weak D match, TRBD1 (5 bases). The sequenced sample consisted of CD8+ T cells from PBMCs. CDR3: CASSPMRGGQPQHF. The CDR3, as DNA: TGTGCCAGCAGCCCTATGCGGGGGGGTCAGCCCCAGCATTTT.